The clone carrying this TCR beta chain has more than one count but fewer than ten. The antigen is undetermined. Carried by the TCR beta cDNA libraries were unique molecular identifiers. TCRdb ran MiXCR on the PCR reads and lists one entry per CDR3 protein. The profile shows 650,000 to 900,000 distinct CDR3 sequences, around 42% of them singletons. The CDR3 contains 12 residues. The V end was cut by 3 bases, the J end by 7 bases, with 9 bases between. The germline V gene encodes CDR1 SGHAT and CDR2 FQNNGV. This sample stems from a study of post-analysis software for immune sequencing data. Overall study findings and caveats: The study found TRBV5-6, TRBV5-1 and TRBV20-1 among 5 or 6 TRBV segments more frequent in patients than controls.

The clonotype was recovered from a girl aged 10-17 years with multiple sclerosis. The V gene is TRBV11-2, the J gene TRBJ1-1; D is ambiguous. The sample comprised blood. The CDR3 region has the DNA TGTGCCAGCAGCTTGGAACCATTTGAAGCTTTCTTT. Protein product: CASSLEPFEAFF. Together with reference TRBV11-2 and TRBJ1-1, the CDR3 gives the full variable domain: EAGVAQSPRYKIIEKRQSVAFWCNPISGHATLYWYQQILGQGPKLLIQFQNNGVVDDSQLPKDRFSAERLKGVDSTLKIQPAKLEDSAVYLCASSLEPFEAFFGQGTRLTVV.